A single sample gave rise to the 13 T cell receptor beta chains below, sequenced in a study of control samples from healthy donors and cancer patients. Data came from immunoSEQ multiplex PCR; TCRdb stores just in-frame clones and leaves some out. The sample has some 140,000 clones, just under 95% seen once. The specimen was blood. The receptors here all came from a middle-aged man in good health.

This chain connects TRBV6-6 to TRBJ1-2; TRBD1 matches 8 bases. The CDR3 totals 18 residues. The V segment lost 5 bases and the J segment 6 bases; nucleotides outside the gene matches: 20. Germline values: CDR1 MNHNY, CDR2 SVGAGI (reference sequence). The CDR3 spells CASSPGTGRISIGHGYTF. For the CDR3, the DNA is TGTGCCAGCAGTCCCGGGACAGGACGAATCTCCATTGGCCATGGCTACACCTTC.

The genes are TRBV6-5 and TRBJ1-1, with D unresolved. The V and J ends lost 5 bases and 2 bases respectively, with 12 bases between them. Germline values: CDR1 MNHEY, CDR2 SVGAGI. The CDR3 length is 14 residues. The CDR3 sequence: CASSKQWKNTEAFF. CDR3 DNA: TGTGCCAGCAGTAAGCAGTGGAAAAACACTGAAGCTTTCTTT.

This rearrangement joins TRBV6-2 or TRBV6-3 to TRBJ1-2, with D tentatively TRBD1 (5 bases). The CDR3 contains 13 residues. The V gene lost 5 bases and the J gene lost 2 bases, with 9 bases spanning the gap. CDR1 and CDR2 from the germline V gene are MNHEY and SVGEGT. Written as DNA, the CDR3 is TGTGCCAGCAGTGGGCGACAGAACTATGGCTACACCTTC. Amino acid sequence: CASSGRQNYGYTF.

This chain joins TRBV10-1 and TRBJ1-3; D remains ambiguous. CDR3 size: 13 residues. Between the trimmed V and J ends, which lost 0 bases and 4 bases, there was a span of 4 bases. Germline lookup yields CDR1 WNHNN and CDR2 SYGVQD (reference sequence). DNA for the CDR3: TGCGCCAGCAGTGAGTCGCAAGGAAACACCATATATTTT. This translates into CASSESQGNTIYF.

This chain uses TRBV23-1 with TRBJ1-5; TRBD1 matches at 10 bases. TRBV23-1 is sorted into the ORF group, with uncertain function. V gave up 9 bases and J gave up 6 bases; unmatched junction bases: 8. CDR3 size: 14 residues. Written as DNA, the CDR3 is TGCGCCAGGCACCGGGACAGGGGTCGTCAGCCCCAGCATTTT. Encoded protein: CARHRDRGRQPQHF.

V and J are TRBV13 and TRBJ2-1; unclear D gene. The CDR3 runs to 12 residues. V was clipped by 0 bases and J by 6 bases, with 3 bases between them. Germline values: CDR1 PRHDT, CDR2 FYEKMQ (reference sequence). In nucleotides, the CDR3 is TGTGCCAGCAGCTTAGGCCCCAATGAGCAGTTCTTC. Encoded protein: CASSLGPNEQFF.

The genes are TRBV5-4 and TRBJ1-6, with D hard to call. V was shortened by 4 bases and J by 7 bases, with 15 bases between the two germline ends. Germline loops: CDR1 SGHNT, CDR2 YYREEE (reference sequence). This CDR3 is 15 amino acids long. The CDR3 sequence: CASSDQRKPNSPLHF. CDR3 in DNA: TGTGCCAGCAGCGACCAGAGGAAACCCAATTCACCCCTCCACTTT. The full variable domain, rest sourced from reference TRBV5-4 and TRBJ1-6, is ETGVTQSPTHLIKTRGQQVTLRCSSQSGHNTVSWYQQALGQGPQFIFQYYREEENGRGNFPPRFSGLQFPNYSSELNVNALELDDSALYLCASSDQRKPNSPLHFGNGTRLTVT.

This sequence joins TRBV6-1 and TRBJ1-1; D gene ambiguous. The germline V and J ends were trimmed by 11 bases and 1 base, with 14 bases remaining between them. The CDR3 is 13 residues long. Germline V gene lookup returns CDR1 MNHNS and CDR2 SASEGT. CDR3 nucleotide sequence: TGTGCCGGTGCTCGGGGTTCGAACACTGAAGCTTTCTTT. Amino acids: CAGARGSNTEAFF.

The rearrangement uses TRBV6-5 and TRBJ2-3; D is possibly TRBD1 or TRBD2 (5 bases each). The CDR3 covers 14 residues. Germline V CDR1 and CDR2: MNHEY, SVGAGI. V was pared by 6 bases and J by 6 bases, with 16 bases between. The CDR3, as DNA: TGTGCCAGCAGATCCGGGACCGCTGCCGATACGCAGTATTTT. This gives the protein CASRSGTAADTQYF.

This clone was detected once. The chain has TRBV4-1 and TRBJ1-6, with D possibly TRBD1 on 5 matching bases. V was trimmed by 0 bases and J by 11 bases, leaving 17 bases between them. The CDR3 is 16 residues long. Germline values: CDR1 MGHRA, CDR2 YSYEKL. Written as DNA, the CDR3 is TGCGCCAGCAGCCAAGATACGGGAGGGGCCCTCGCACCCCTCCACTTT. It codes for CASSQDTGGALAPLHF.

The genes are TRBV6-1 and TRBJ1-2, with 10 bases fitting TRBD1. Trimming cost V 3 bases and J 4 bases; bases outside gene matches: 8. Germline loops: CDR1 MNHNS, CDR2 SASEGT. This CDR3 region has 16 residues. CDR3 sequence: CASSDLGQGNFYGYTF. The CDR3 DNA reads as TGTGCCAGCAGTGATCTGGGACAGGGGAACTTCTATGGCTACACCTTC.

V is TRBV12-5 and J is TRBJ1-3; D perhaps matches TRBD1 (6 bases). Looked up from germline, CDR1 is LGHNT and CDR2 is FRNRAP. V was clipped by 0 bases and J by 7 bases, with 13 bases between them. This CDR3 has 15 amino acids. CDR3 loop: CASGLVLWGQNTIYF. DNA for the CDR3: TGTGCTAGTGGTTTGGTACTCTGGGGGCAGAACACCATATATTTT.

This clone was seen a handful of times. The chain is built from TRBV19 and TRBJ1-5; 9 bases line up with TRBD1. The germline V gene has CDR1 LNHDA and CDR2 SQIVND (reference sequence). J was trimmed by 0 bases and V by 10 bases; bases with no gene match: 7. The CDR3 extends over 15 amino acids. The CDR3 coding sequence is TGTGCCACTGGGGAGGACAGGGGTAGCAATCAGCCCCAGCATTTT. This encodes CATGEDRGSNQPQHF.